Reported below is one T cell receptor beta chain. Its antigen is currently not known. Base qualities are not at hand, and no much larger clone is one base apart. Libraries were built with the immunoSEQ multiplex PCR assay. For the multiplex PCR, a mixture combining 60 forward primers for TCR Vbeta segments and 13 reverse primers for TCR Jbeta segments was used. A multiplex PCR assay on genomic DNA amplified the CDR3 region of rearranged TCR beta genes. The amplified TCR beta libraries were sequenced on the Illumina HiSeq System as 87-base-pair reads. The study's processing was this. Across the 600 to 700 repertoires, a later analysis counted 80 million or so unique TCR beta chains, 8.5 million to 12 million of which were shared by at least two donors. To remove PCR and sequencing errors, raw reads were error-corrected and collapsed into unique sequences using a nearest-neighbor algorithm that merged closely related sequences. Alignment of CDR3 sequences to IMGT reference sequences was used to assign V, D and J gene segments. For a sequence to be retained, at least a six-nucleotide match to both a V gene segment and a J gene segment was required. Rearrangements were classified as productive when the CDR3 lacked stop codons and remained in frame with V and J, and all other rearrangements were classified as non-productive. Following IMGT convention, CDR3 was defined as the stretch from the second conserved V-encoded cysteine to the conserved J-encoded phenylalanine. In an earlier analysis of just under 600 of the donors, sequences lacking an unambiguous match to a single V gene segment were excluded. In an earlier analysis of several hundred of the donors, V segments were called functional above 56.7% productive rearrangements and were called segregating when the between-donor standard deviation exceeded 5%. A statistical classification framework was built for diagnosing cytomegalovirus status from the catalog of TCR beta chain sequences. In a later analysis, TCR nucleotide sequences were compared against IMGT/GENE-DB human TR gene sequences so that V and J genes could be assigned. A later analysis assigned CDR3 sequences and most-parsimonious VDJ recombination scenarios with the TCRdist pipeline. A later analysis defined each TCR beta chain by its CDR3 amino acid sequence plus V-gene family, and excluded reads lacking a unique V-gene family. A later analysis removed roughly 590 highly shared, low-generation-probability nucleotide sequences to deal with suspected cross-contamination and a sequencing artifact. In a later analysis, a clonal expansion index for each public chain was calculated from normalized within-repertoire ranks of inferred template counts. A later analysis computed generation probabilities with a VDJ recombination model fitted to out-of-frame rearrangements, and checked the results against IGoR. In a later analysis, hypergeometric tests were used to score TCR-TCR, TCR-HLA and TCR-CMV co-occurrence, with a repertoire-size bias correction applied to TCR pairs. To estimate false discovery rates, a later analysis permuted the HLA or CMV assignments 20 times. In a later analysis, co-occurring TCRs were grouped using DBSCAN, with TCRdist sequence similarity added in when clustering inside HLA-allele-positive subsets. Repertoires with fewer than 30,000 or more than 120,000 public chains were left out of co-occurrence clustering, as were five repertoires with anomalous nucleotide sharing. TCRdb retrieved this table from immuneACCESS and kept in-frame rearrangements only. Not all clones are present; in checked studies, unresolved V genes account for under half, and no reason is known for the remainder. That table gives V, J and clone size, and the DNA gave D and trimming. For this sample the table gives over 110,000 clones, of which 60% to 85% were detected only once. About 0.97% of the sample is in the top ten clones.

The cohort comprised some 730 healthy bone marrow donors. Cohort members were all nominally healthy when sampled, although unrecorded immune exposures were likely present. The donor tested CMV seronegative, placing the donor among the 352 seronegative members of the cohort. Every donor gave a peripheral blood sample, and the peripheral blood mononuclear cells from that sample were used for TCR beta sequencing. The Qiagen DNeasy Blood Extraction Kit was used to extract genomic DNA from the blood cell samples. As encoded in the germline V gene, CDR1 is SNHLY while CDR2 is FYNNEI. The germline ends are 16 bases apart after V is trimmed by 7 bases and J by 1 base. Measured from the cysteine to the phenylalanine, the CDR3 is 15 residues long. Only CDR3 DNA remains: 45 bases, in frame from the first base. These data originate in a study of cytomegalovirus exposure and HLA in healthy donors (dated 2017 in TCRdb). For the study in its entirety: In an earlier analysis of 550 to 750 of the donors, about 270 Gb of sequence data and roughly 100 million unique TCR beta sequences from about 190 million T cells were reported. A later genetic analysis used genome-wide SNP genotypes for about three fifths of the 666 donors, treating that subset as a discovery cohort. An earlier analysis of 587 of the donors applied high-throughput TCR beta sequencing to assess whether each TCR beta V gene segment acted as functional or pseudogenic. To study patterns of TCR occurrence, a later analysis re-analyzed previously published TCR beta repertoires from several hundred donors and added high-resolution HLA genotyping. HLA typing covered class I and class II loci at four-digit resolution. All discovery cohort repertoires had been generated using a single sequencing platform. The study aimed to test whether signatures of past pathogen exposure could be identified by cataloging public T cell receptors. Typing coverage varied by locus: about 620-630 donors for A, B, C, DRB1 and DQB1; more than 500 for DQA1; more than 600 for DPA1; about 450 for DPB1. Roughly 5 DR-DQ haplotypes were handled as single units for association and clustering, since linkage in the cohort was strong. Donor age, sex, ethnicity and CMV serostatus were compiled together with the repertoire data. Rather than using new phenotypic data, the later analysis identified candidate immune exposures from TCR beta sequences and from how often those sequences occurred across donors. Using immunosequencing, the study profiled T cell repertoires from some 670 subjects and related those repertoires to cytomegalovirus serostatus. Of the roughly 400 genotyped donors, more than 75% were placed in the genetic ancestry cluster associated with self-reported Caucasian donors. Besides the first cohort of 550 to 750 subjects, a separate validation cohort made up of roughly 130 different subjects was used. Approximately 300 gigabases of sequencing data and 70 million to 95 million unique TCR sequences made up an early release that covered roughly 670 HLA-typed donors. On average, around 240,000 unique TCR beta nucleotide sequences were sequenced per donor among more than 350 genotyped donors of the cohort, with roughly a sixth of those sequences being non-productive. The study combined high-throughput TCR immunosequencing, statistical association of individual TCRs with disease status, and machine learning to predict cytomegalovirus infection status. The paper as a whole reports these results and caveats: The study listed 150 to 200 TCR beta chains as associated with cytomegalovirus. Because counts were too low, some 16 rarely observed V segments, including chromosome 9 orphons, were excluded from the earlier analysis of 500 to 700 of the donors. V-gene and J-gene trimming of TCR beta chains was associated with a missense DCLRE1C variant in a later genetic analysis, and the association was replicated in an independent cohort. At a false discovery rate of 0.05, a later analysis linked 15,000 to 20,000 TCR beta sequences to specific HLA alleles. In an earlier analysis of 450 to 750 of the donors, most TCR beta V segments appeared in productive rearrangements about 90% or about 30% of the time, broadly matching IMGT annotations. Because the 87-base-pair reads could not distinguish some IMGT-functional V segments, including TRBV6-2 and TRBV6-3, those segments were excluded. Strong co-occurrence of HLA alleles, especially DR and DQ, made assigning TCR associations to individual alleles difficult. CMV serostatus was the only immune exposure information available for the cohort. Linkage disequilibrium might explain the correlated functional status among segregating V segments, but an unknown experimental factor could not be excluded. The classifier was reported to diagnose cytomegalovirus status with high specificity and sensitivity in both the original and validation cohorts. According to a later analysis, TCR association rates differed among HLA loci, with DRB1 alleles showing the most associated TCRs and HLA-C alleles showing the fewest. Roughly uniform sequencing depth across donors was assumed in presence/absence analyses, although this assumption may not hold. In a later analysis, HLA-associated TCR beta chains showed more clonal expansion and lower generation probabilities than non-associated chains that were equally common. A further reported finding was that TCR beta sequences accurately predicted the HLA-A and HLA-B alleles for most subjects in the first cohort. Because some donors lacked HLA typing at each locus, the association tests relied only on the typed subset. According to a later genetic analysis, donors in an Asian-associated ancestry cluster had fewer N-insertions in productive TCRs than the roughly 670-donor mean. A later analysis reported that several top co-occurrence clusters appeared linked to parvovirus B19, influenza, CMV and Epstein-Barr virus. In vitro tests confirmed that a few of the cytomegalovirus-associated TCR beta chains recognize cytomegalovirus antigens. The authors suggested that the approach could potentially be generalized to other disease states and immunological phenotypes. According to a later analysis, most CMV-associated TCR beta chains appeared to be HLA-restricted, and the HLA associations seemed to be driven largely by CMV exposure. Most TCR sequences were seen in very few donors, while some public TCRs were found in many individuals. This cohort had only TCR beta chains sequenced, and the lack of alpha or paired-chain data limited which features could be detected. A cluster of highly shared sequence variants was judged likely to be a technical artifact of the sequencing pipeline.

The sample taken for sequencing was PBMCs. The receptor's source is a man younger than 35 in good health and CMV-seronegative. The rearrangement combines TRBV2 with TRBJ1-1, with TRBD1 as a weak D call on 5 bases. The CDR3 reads CASTTTGVRNTEAFF. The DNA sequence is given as TGTGCCAGCACCACGACGGGGGTAAGGAACACTGAAGCTTTCTTT.